The text below deals with one T cell receptor beta chain. CDR3 length: 15 residues. V lost 0 bases and J 4 bases, leaving 10 bases between the germline ends. Germline CDR1 is SGHTA and CDR2 is FQGNSA. The sample originates from a study of blood T cells in healthy people across ages. A J-beta primer mix and a sample-barcoded 5' primer were used in a second PCR of about 7 to 12 cycles. Each cDNA molecule, via a template-switch adaptor with 12 random nucleotides, was tagged. TCRdb analysed the 5' RACE reads with MiXCR anew, one entry per CDR3 protein. The table lists around 870,000 distinct CDR3 sequences, 29% of them singletons. In each sample, at least 7 million PBMCs were isolated.

The TCR sequence derives from a woman over 75 in good health. The specimen sequenced was blood. The chain employs TRBV7-2 and TRBJ1-3; D remains ambiguous. For the CDR3, the DNA is TGTGCCAGCAGCTTAGCGGGTATTATCGGAAACACCATATATTTT. Translating gives CASSLAGIIGNTIYF.